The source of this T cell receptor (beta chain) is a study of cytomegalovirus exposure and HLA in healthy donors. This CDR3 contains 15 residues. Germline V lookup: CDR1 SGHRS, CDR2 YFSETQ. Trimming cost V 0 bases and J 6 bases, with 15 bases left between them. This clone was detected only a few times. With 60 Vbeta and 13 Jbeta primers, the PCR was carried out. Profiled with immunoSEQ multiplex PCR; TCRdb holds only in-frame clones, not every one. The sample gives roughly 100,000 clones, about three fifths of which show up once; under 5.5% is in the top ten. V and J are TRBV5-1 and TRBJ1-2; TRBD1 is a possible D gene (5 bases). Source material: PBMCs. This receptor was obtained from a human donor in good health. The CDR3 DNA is TGCGCCAGCAGCTTGGCCGGGCGGGACTGGGATGGCTACACCTTC. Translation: CASSLAGRDWDGYTF.